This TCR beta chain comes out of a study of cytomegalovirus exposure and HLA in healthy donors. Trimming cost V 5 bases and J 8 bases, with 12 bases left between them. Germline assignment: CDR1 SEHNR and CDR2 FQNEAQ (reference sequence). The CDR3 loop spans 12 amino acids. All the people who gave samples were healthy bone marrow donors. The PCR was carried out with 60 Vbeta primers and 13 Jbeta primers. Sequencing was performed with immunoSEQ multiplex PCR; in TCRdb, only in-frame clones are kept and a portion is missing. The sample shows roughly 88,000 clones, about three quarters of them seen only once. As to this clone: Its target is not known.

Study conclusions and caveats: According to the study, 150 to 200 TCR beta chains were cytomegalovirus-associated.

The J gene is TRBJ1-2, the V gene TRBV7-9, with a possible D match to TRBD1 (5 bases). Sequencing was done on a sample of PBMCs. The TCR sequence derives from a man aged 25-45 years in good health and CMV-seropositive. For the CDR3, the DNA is TGTGCCAGCAGCGCAGCTAGGGGCGGCTACACCTTC. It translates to CASSAARGGYTF. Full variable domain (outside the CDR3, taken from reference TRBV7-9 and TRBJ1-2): DTGVSQNPRHKITKRGQNVTFRCDPISEHNRLYWYRQTLGQGPEFLTYFQNEAQLEKSRLLSDRFSAERPKGSFSTLEIQRTEQGDSAMYLCASSAARGGYTFGSGTRLTVV.